Reported below is one T cell receptor (beta chain). V dropped 3 bases and J dropped 4 bases, with 19 bases sitting between them. The CDR3 runs to 17 residues. CDR1 is MGHRA, CDR2 YSYEKL, per germline. The sample comes from a study of blood T cell repertoires in COVID-19. Measured with immunoSEQ multiplex PCR; TCRdb has only the in-frame clones, and not every one. Here the sample spans a few hundred thousand clones, around 90% being singletons. The sequence derives from a young man who had recovered from COVID-19. This rearrangement joins TRBV4-1 to TRBJ1-3; D not certain. The sequencing sample was made of PBMCs or T cells enriched from blood (not recorded which). The CDR3 loop reads CASSQLPESFLGNTIYF. CDR3 DNA sequence: TGCGCCAGCAGCCAGCTACCGGAGAGTTTCTTAGGAAACACCATATATTTT.